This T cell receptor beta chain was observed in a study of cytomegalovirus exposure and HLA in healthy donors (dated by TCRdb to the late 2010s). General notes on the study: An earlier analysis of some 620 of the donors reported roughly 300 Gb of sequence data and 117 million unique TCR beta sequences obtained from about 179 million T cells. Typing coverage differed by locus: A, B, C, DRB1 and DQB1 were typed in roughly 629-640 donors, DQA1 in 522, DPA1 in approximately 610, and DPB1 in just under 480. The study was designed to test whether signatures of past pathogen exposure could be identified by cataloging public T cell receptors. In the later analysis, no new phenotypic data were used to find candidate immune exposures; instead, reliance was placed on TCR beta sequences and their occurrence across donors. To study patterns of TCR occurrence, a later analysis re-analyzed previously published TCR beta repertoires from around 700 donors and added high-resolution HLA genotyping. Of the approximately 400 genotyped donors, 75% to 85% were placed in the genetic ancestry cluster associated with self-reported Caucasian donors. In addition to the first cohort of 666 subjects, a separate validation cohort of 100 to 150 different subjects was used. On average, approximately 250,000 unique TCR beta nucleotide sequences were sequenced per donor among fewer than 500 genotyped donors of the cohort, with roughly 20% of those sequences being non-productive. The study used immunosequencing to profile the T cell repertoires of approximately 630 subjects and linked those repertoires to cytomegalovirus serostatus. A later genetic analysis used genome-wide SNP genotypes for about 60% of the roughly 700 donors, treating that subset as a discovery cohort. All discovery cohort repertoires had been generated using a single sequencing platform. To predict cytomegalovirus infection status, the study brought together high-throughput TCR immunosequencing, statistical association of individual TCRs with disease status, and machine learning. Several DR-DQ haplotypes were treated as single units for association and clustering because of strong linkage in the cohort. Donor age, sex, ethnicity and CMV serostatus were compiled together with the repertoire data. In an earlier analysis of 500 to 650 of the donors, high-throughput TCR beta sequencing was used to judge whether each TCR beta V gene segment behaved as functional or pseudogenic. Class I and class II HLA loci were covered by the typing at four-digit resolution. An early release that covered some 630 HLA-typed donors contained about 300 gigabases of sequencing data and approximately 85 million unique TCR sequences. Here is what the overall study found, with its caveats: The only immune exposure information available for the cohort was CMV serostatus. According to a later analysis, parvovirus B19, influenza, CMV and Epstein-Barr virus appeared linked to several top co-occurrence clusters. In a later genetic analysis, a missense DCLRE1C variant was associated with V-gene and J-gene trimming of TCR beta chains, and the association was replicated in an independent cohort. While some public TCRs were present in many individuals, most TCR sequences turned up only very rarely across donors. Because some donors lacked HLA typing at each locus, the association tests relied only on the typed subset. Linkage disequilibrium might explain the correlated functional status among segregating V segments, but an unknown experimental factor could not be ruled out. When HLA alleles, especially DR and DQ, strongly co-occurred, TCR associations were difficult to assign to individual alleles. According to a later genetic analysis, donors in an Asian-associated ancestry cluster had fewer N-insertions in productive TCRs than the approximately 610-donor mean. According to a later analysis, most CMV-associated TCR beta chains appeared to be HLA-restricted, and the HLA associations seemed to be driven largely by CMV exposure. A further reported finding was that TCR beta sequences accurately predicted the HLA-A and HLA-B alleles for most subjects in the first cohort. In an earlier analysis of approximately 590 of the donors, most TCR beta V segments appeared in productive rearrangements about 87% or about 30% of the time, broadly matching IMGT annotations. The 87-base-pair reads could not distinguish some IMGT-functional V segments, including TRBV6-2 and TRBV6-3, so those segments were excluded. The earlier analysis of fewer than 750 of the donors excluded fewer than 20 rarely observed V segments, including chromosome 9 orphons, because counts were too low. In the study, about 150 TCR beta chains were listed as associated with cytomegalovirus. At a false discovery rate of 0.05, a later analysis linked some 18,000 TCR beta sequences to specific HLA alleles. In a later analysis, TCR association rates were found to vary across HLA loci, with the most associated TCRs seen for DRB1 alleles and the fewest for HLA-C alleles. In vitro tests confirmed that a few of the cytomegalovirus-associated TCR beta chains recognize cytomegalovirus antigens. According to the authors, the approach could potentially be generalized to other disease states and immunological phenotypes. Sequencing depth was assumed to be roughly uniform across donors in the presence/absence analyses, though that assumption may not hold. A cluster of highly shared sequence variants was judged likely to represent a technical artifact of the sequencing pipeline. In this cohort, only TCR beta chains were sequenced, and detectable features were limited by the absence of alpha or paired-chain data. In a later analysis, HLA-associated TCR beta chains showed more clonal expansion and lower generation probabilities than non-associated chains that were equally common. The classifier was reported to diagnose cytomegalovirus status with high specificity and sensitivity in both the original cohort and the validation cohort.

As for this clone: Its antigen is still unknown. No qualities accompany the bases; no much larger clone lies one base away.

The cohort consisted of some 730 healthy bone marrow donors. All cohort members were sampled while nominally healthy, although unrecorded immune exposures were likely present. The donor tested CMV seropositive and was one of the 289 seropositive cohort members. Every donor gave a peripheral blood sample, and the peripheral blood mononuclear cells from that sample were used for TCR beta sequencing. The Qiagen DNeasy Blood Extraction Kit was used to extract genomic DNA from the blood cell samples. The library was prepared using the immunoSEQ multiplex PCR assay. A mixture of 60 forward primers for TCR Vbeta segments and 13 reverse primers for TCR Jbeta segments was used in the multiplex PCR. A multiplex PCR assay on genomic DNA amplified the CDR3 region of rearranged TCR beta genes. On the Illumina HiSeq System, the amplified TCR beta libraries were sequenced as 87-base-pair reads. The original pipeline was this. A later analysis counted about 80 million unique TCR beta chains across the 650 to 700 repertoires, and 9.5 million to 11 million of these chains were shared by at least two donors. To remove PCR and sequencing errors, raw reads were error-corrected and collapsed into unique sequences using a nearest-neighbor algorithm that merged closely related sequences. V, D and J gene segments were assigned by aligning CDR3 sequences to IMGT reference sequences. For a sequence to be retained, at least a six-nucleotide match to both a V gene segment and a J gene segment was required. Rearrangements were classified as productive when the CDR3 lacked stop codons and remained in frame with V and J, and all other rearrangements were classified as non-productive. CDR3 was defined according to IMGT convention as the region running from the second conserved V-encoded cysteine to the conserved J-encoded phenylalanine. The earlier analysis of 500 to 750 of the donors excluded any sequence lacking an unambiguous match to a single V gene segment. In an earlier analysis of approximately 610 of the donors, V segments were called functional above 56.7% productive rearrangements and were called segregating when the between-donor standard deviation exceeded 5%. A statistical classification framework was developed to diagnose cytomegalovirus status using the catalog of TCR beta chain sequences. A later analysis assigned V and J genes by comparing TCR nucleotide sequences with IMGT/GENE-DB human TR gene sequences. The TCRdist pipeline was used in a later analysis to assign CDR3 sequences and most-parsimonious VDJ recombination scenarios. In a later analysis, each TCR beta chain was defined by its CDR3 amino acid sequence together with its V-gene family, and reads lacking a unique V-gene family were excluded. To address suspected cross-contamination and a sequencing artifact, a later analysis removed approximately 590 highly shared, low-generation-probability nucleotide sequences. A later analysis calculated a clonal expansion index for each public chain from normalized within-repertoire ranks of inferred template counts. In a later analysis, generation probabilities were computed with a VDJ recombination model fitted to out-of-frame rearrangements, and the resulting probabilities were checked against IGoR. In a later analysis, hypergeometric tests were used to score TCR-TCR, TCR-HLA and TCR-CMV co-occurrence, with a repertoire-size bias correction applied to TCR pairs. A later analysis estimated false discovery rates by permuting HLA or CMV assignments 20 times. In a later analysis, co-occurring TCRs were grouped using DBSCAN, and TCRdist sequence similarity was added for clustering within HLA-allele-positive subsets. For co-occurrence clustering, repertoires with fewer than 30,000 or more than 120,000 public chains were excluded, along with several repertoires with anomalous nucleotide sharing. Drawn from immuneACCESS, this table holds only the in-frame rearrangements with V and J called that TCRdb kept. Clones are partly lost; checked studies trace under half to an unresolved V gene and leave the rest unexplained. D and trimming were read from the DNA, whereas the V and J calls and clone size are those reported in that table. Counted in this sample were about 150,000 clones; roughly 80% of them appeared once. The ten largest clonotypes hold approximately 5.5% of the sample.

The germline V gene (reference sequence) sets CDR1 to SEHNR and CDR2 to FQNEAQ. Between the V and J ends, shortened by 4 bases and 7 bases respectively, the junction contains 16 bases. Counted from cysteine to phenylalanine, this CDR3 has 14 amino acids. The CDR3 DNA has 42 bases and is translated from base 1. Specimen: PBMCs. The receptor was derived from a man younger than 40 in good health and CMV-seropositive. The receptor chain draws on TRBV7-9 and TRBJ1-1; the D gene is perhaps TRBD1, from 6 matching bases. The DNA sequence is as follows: TGTGCCAGCAGCTCTCGATGGGGGCCGGGTGAAGCTTTCTTT. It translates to CASSSRWGPGEAFF.